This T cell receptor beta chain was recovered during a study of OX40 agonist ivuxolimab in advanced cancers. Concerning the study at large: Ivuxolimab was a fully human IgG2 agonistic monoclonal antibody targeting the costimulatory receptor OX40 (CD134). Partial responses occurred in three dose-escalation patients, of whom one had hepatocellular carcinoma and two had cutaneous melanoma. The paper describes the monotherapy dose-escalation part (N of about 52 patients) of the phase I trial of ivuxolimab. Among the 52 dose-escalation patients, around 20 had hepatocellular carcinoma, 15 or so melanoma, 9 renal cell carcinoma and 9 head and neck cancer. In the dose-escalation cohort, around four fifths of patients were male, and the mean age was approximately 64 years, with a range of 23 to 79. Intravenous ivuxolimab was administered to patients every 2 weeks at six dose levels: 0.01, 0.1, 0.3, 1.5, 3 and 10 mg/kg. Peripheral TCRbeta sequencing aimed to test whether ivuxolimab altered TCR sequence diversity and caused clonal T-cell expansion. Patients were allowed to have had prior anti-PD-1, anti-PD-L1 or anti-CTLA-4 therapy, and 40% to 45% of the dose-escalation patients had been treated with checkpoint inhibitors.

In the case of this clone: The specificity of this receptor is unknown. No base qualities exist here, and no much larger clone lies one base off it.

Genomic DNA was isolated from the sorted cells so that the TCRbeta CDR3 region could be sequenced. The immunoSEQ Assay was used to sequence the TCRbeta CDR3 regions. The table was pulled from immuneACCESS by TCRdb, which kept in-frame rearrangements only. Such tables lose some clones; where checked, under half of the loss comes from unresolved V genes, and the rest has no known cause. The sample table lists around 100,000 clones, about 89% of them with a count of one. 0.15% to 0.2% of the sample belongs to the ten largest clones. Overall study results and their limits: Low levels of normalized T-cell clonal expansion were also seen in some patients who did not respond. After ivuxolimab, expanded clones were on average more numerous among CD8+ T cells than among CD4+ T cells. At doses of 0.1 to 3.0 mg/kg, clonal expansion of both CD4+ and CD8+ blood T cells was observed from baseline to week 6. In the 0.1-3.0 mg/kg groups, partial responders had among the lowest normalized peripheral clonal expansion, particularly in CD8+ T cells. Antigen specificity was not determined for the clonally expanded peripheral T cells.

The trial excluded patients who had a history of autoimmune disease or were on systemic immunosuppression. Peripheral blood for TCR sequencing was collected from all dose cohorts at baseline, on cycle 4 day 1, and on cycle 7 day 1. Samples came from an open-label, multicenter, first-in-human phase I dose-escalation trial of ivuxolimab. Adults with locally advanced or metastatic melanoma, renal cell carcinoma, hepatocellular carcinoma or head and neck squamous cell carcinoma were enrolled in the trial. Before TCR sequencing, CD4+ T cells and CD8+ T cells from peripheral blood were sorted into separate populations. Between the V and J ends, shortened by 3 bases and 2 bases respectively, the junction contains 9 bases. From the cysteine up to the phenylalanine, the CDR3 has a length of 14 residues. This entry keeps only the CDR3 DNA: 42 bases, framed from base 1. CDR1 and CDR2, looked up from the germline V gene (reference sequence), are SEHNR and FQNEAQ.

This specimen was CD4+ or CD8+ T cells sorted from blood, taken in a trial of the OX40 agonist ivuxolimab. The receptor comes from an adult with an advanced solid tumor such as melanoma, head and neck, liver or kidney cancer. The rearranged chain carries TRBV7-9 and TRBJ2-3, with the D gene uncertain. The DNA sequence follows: TGTGCCAGCAGCTTGCGAGAGGTCACAGATACGCAGTATTTT. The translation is CASSLREVTDTQYF. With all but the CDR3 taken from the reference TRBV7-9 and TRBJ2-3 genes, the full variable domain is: DTGVSQNPRHKITKRGQNVTFRCDPISEHNRLYWYRQTLGQGPEFLTYFQNEAQLEKSRLLSDRFSAERPKGSFSTLEIQRTEQGDSAMYLCASSLREVTDTQYFGPGTRLTVL.